A single sample gave rise to the 28 T cell receptor beta chains below, sequenced in a study of blood T cells in healthy people across ages. Sample-barcoded 5' priming and a J-beta primer mix drove a second PCR of roughly 7 to 11 cycles. TCRdb processed the 5' RACE reads anew with MiXCR; each CDR3 protein has one entry. The repertoire holds 1 million or so distinct CDR3 sequences, 35% to 55% seen once, with 18% in the top ten. The specimen was blood. The receptors derive from a woman aged 55-70 years in good health.

The table lists this clonotype with a count of one. The genes are TRBV7-9 and TRBJ1-4; D is uncertain. The V and J ends lost 0 bases and 9 bases respectively, with 11 bases between them. This CDR3 has 14 residues. Germline V lookup: CDR1 SEHNR, CDR2 FQNEAQ (reference sequence). CDR3 DNA sequence: TGTGCCAGCAGCTTAGCGGCCCCGAATAAAAAACTGTTTTTT. This translates into CASSLAAPNKKLFF.

In its sample, this clonotype was seen a few times. This sequence joins TRBV28 and TRBJ2-4; D remains ambiguous. The DNA end is a closer match to TRBJ2-7, so the J assignment may be wrong. The germline V gene encodes CDR1 MDHEN and CDR2 SYDVKM. CDR3 length equals 12 residues. CDR3 DNA: TGTGCCAGCAGTTCCTTACCACACGAGCAGTACTTC. Its protein is CASSSLPHEQYF.

The V and J genes are TRBV27 and TRBJ2-5; possible D gene TRBD2, 6 bases. V was trimmed by 5 bases and J by 4 bases, leaving 23 bases between them. The CDR3 extends over 17 amino acids. Germline V CDR1 and CDR2: MNHEY, SMNVEV (reference sequence). The CDR3 loop reads CASSPPDPGVGPETQYF. In nucleotides, the CDR3 is TGTGCCAGCAGTCCTCCGGACCCGGGAGTCGGACCAGAGACCCAGTACTTC.

This sequence joins TRBV12-3 or TRBV12-4 and TRBJ1-5; D might be TRBD1 (5 bases). The ends were cut back, 3 bases at V and 5 bases at J, with 8 bases in the middle. CDR3 length: 13 amino acids. CDR3 in amino acids: CASSFGGDQPQHF. CDR3 DNA: TGTGCCAGCAGTTTTGGGGGTGATCAGCCCCAGCATTTT.

V usage is TRBV29-1 and J usage is TRBJ2-3; 10 positions agree with TRBD1. This CDR3 has 15 amino acids. The V and J ends lost 5 bases and 1 base, in that order; junction bases with no gene match: 6. Germline V gene lookup returns CDR1 SQVTM and CDR2 ANQGSEA. The CDR3 DNA is TGCAGCGTTATGACAGGGGGCGAGCGCACAGATACGCAGTATTTT. Its protein is CSVMTGGERTDTQYF.

J is TRBJ2-7 and V is TRBV29-1, with D unresolved. This CDR3 is 12 amino acids long. The germline V gene encodes CDR1 SQVTM and CDR2 ANQGSEA. Trimming shortened V by 2 bases and J by 9 bases, and 14 bases separated the two germline ends. CDR3 region: CSVELQTGRQYF. The CDR3 nucleotides read TGCAGCGTTGAATTACAGACGGGTAGGCAGTACTTC.

To note about this clonotype: This may arise from a read error, as a much more abundant clone is one base away. The gene calls are TRBV12-3 or TRBV12-4 and TRBJ2-5, with TRBD2 matching over 9 bases. This CDR3 contains 16 residues. Trimming at V came to 6 bases and at J to 11 bases, leaving 19 bases not matched to a gene. CDR3 residues: CASSRLSSGGMDEQYF. The CDR3 DNA reads TGTGCCAGCAGCCGCCTCTCCAGCGGGGGGATGGATGAGCAGTACTTC.

The J gene is TRBJ2-1, the V gene TRBV2; maybe TRBD2 (6 bases). V was pared by 6 bases and J by 9 bases, with 21 bases between. The CDR3 extends over 15 amino acids. Looked up from germline, CDR1 is SNHLY and CDR2 is FYNNEI. CDR3 in amino acids: CASRAGTQPLFEQFF. CDR3 DNA: TGTGCCAGCAGAGCCGGGACTCAACCCCTCTTTGAGCAGTTCTTC.

This clonotype was seen repeatedly, ten times or more. The chain links TRBV20-1 to TRBJ1-2; D unclear. This CDR3 region has 13 residues. Between the trimmed V and J ends, which lost 0 bases and 8 bases, there was a span of 13 bases. Germline assignment: CDR1 DFQATT and CDR2 SNEGSKA (reference sequence). The CDR3 loop reads CSARDPQSSGYTF. The CDR3 DNA is TGCAGTGCTAGAGACCCGCAATCTTCAGGCTACACCTTC.

Only a few counts were recorded for this clonotype. This chain joins TRBV7-2 and TRBJ1-6; D possibly corresponds to TRBD1 (5 bases). V shed 5 bases and J shed 11 bases, with 13 bases lying between them. This CDR3 is built from 13 residues. Germline lookup yields CDR1 SGHTA and CDR2 FQGNSA. In DNA, the CDR3 is TGTGCCAGCAGCCCAGTAGCGACAGCACCCCTCCACTTT. Amino acids: CASSPVATAPLHF.

This clonotype appeared a single time. V is TRBV5-1 and J is TRBJ2-1; D gene uncertain. V lost 4 bases to trimming and J lost 8 bases, with 10 bases between them. The CDR3 loop spans 12 amino acids. Germline loops: CDR1 SGHRS, CDR2 YFSETQ. The CDR3 nucleotides read TGCGCCAGCAGCAACCGGAATGATGAGCAGTTCTTC. Its translation: CASSNRNDEQFF.

This clonotype came up a few times. V gene TRBV4-2 combines with J gene TRBJ2-2, with a tentative D call TRBD2 (6 bases). Trimming pared 4 bases from V and 1 base from J, leaving 28 bases between. Germline V CDR1 and CDR2: LGHNA, YNFKEQ. CDR3 length equals 21 residues. CDR3 DNA: TGTGCCAGCAGCCGGAGGGATGTGGGGAACAGACTAAGCAGGAACACCGGGGAGCTGTTTTTT. Its protein is CASSRRDVGNRLSRNTGELFF.

J is TRBJ1-1 and V is TRBV3-1; D gene unclear. Germline CDR1 and CDR2: LGHDT and YNNKEL (reference sequence). V was pared by 3 bases and J by 7 bases, with 15 bases between. The CDR3 is made up of 14 amino acids. The CDR3 sequence is CASSQALQWGEAFF. CDR3 DNA: TGTGCCAGCAGCCAGGCCCTTCAGTGGGGTGAAGCTTTCTTT.

V and J are TRBV27 and TRBJ2-7, with 8 bases that match TRBD2. Germline values: CDR1 MNHEY, CDR2 SMNVEV (reference sequence). J lost 5 bases, V lost 3 bases, and 6 bases had no gene match. The CDR3 spans 14 residues. In DNA, the CDR3 is TGTGCCAGCAGTTTGGGTAGCGGGACCCACGAGCAGTACTTC. Translation: CASSLGSGTHEQYF.

A few counts support this clonotype. The CDR3 sequence is CASNPGLRTGELFF. As DNA, the CDR3 is TGTGCCAGCAATCCGGGACTAAGAACCGGGGAGCTGTTTTTT. The chain combines TRBV27 with TRBJ2-2; 7 nucleotides align to TRBD2. V lost 7 bases and J lost 5; bases outside the gene matches: 7. The germline CDR1 and CDR2 sequences are MNHEY and SMNVEV (reference sequence). The CDR3 runs 14 residues.

The sample holds one count of this clonotype. The chain links TRBV27 to TRBJ2-5, with D perhaps TRBD1 (6 bases). V was trimmed by 9 bases and J by 5 bases, leaving 16 bases between them. The CDR3 has 13 amino acids. Looked up from germline, CDR1 is MNHEY and CDR2 is SMNVEV (reference sequence). CDR3 region: CASSADRWETQYF. As DNA, the CDR3 is TGTGCCAGTAGTGCCGACAGGTGGGAGACCCAGTACTTC.

In regard to this clonotype: Lacking the conserved final phenylalanine or tryptophan, this CDR3 likely reflects a read error. This chain connects TRBV20-1 to TRBJ2-4; a weak D match, TRBD1 (6 bases). The J call could be wrong; TRBJ2-5 is a better fit for the DNA end. CDR1 is DFQATT, CDR2 SNEGSKA, per germline (reference sequence). The CDR3 is made up of 15 amino acids. The CDR3 nucleotides are TGCAGTGCTTCCCCAGATAATCAGGGGTCGGAGACCCAGTACATC. Translated, it gives CSASPDNQGSETQYI.

The chain uses TRBV20-1 and TRBJ2-5, with 7 bases identical to TRBD1. V shed 7 bases and J 0 bases; nucleotides not matched to a gene: 8. CDR1 is DFQATT, CDR2 SNEGSKA, per germline (reference sequence). The CDR3 is 14 residues long. CDR3 sequence reads: CSGTGQDHQETQYF. Written as DNA, the CDR3 is TGCAGTGGAACAGGACAGGACCACCAAGAGACCCAGTACTTC.

V gene TRBV7-9 combines with J gene TRBJ2-7; 11 bases fit TRBD2. Germline values: CDR1 SEHNR, CDR2 FQNEAQ (reference sequence). V gave up 5 bases and J gave up 7 bases; unmatched junction bases: 16. CDR3 size: 17 residues. The CDR3 DNA is TGTGCCAGCAGCCTTAGCCGTACTAGCGGGAGAGGGTTGGAGCAGTACTTC. It encodes CASSLSRTSGRGLEQYF.

This chain connects TRBV21-1 to TRBJ2-7; no check of the table's D call, TRBD2, against the DNA was made. TRBV21-1 is a recognized pseudogene. This CDR3 is built from 16 residues. The CDR3 DNA reads as TGTGCCAGCAGCAAAGTCAGCCCGCTAGTTCCACACGAGCAGTACTTC. Translating gives CASSKVSPLVPHEQYF.

This clonotype showed up many times. CDR3 in DNA: TGTGCCAGCAGCTTAACGGGGGGGTACAATGAGCAGTTCTTC. This encodes CASSLTGGYNEQFF. The gene calls are TRBV7-3 and TRBJ2-1; 7 nucleotides align to TRBD2. Germline CDR1 is SGHTA and CDR2 is FQGTGA. This CDR3 has 14 residues. Trimming cost V 0 bases and J 4 bases; bases outside gene matches: 0.

There are a few counts of this clonotype. The rearrangement uses TRBV29-1 and TRBJ2-5; D is perhaps TRBD1 (5 bases). The CDR3 consists of 15 residues. Between the trimmed V and J ends, which lost 3 bases and 5 bases, there was a span of 19 bases. Germline V gene sequence: CDR1 SQVTM, CDR2 ANQGSEA. CDR3 DNA sequence: TGCAGCGTTGACCCAGGGTTAGGGTTCGGGGAGACCCAGTACTTC. Its translation: CSVDPGLGFGETQYF.

The chain recombines TRBV20-1 with TRBJ1-5; 12 nucleotides align to TRBD1. Germline CDR1 reads DFQATT; CDR2 reads SNEGSKA (reference sequence). This CDR3 is built from 18 residues. Germline trimming cut 3 bases from V and 1 base from J; bases unmatched to any gene: 10. The CDR3 DNA reads as TGCAGTGCTAGGTCCGGGACAGGGGGCGTGAAGAGCAATCAGCCCCAGCATTTT. Its protein is CSARSGTGGVKSNQPQHF.

This clonotype has only a few counts. The CDR3 spells CASSHGEGDSYEQYF. The CDR3 DNA sequence: TGTGCCAGCAGCCACGGCGAGGGAGACTCCTACGAGCAGTACTTC. The chain carries TRBV7-8 and TRBJ2-7, with D possibly being TRBD2 (5 bases). Germline CDR1 reads SGHVS; CDR2 reads FQNEAQ. Trimming left V 5 bases short and J 0 bases short, with 14 bases between. The CDR3 is 15 residues long.

V usage is TRBV20-1 and J usage is TRBJ2-7, with 10 positions matching TRBD1. The CDR3 spans 14 residues. Trimming at V came to 1 base and at J to 3 bases, leaving 3 bases not matched to a gene. Germline V gene lookup returns CDR1 DFQATT and CDR2 SNEGSKA (reference sequence). The CDR3 spells CSARGTGGGYEQYF. For the CDR3, the DNA is TGCAGTGCTAGAGGGACAGGGGGGGGCTACGAGCAGTACTTC.

The CDR3 DNA follows: TGTGCCAGCAGCTTAGCGAGGTCTAGCGGGAGAGGAGAGACCCAGTACTTC. Protein product: CASSLARSSGRGETQYF. V gene TRBV7-2 combines with J gene TRBJ2-5; 10 bases fit TRBD2. Trimming cost V 0 bases and J 4 bases; bases outside gene matches: 8. The CDR3 is 17 residues long. In germline, CDR1 is SGHTA, CDR2 FQGNSA.

This clonotype has just a few counts. V is TRBV6-5 and J is TRBJ2-4; D unresolved. The germline CDR1 and CDR2 sequences are MNHEY and SVGAGI. Trimming took off 7 bases at V and 0 bases at J, with 10 bases between the two ends. The CDR3 loop spans 14 amino acids. The CDR3 sequence: CASTPSLAKNIQYF. The DNA for the CDR3 is TGTGCCAGCACCCCCTCGCTAGCCAAAAACATTCAGTACTTC.

CDR3 in amino acids: CATSDSYRAELGFAQYF. CDR3 DNA sequence: TGTGCCACCAGTGACTCTTACAGGGCGGAATTGGGATTTGCGCAGTATTTT. This chain connects TRBV24-1 to TRBJ2-3; possibly TRBD1 for D (6 bases). The CDR3 extends over 17 amino acids. The germline CDR1 and CDR2 sequences are KGHDR and SFDVKD. The V and J ends lost 4 bases and 10 bases respectively, with 26 bases between them.